This T cell receptor beta chain derives from a study of cytomegalovirus exposure and HLA in healthy donors. In the study overall: Later analysis reported that the approximately 130 validation repertoires shared the platform of the roughly 630 first-cohort repertoires.

The table came from immunoSEQ multiplex PCR; TCRdb's copy has only in-frame clones and leaves some out. The table lists around 250,000 clones, 85% to 90% of them singletons. Findings and limits, study-wide: Among TCR beta chains, those listed as cytomegalovirus-associated numbered about 160. Most TCR sequences showed up rarely, but some public TCRs showed up in many donors. In vitro confirmation showed a few CMV-associated chains to be CMV antigen specific.

In regard to this clone: Its antigen remains unidentified.

CDR1 is SGHVS and CDR2 is FNYEAQ in the germline V gene. The V gene lost 1 base and the J gene lost 3 bases, with 10 bases spanning the gap. The CDR3 contains 15 residues. The specimen sequenced was PBMCs. The gene calls are TRBV7-6 and TRBJ1-5; D gene uncertain. This receptor was taken from a woman aged 18-35 years in good health and CMV-seronegative. CDR3 sequence: CASSLGGGLNQPQHF. CDR3 nucleotides: TGTGCCAGCAGCTTAGGGGGAGGACTCAATCAGCCCCAGCATTTT.